Listed below are T cell receptor beta chains from one sample, sequenced in a study of T cells after somatic rescue of genetic block. TCRdb keeps only in-frame clones here, not all; method: immunoSEQ multiplex PCR. The sample has approximately 110,000 clones; 75% to 95% are singletons. The source material was peripheral blood mononuclear cells (PBMCs). These receptors all stem from a woman aged 18-30 years. Each CDR3 is given with its conserved first and last residue. Each record gives: D gene, J gene, V gene, CDR3 protein. A D gene is named only where the DNA matches it firmly.

TRBD1 | TRBJ2-7 | TRBV6-5 | CASRGTGGSYEQYF
. | TRBJ2-2 | TRBV19 | CASSIDLLGGELFF
. | TRBJ1-2 | TRBV6-6 | CASSYQGHNYGYTF
TRBD1 | TRBJ2-7 | TRBV9 | CASSSQDRANSYEQYF
. | TRBJ2-4 | TRBV5-1 | CASSIGPQAGENIQYF
. | TRBJ1-2 | TRBV5-1 | CASSPRGTGYGYTF
TRBD2 | TRBJ2-3 | TRBV9 | CASSSSGVLTDTQYF
TRBD2 | TRBJ2-7 | TRBV9 | CASSVGAGGLYEQYF
. | TRBJ2-1 | TRBV7-8 | CASSLVAVFNEQFF
. | TRBJ1-2 | TRBV9 | CASSERDLDYGYTF
TRBD1 | TRBJ1-1 | TRBV19 | CASSPTGSEAFF
. | TRBJ1-1 | TRBV6-1 | CASSEGFDTEAFF
. | TRBJ2-2 | TRBV4-2 | CASSTTIANTGELFF
. | TRBJ1-2 | TRBV4-3 | CASSQESTNYGYTF
. | TRBJ2-7 | TRBV2 | CASSPAQGSYEQYF
. | TRBJ2-5 | TRBV7-2 | CASSLGGPAALEGQYF
. | TRBJ1-5 | TRBV28 | CASGGISDGSNQPQHF
. | TRBJ2-7 | TRBV5-1 | CASSLRQSPYEQYF
. | TRBJ1-1 | TRBV19 | CASSIGGNTEAFF
TRBD1 | TRBJ1-2 | TRBV7-9 | CASSPDRAYTF